The T cell receptor beta chain under discussion was sequenced for a study of cytomegalovirus exposure and HLA in healthy donors (dated by TCRdb to 2016 to 2017). For context, the study as a whole: According to an earlier analysis of several hundred of the donors, about 179 million T cells yielded over 100 million unique TCR beta sequences and approximately 280 Gb of sequence data. Approximately 300 gigabases of sequencing data and tens of millions of unique TCR sequences were included in an early release covering around 600 HLA-typed donors. Among the roughly 410 genotyped donors, approximately 76% belonged to the genetic ancestry cluster associated with self-reported Caucasian donors. The study aimed to test whether cataloging public T cell receptors could reveal signatures of past pathogen exposure. The study profiled the T cell repertoires of hundreds of subjects by immunosequencing and related them to cytomegalovirus serostatus. A separate validation cohort of roughly 130 different subjects was used in addition to the roughly 640-subject first cohort. To predict cytomegalovirus infection status, the study combined high-throughput TCR immunosequencing, statistical association of individual TCRs with disease status, and machine learning. In a later analysis, previously published TCR beta repertoires from about 670 donors were re-analyzed and high-resolution HLA genotyping was added so that TCR occurrence patterns could be studied. In the later analysis, no new phenotypic data were used to find candidate immune exposures; instead, reliance was placed on TCR beta sequences and their occurrence across donors. In an earlier analysis of roughly 580 of the donors, high-throughput TCR beta sequencing was used to judge whether each TCR beta V gene segment behaved as functional or pseudogenic. Donor age, sex, ethnicity and CMV serostatus were compiled together with the repertoire data. Genome-wide SNP genotypes for about three fifths of the roughly 670 donors were used in a later genetic analysis, which treated that subset as a discovery cohort. Every repertoire in the discovery cohort had been generated on one and the same sequencing platform. Class I and class II HLA loci were covered by the typing at four-digit resolution. The number of typed donors differed by locus: about 620-640 for A, B, C, DRB1 and DQB1; some 500 for DQA1; around 610 for DPA1; and some 430 for DPB1. Five DR-DQ haplotypes were treated as single units for association and clustering because of strong linkage in the cohort. On average, roughly 200,000 unique TCR beta nucleotide sequences were sequenced per donor among some 430 genotyped donors of the cohort, with around 19% of those sequences being non-productive. Broad study findings and their caveats: In both the original and validation cohorts, the classifier was reported to diagnose cytomegalovirus status with high specificity and sensitivity. The study listed approximately 150 TCR beta chains as associated with cytomegalovirus. Because some donors lacked HLA typing at each locus, the association tests relied only on the typed subset. For the cohort, immune exposure information was limited to CMV serostatus. A further reported finding was that TCR beta sequences accurately predicted the HLA-A and HLA-B alleles for most subjects in the first cohort. In a later analysis, the rate of TCR association differed among HLA loci, with DRB1 alleles having the most associated TCRs and HLA-C alleles having the fewest. When HLA alleles, especially DR and DQ, strongly co-occurred, TCR associations were difficult to assign to individual alleles. This cohort had only TCR beta chains sequenced, and the lack of alpha or paired-chain data limited which features could be detected. About 15 rarely observed V segments, including chromosome 9 orphons, were excluded from the earlier analysis of approximately 500 of the donors because counts were too low. A later analysis found that HLA-associated TCR beta chains were more clonally expanded and had lower generation probabilities than equally common non-associated chains. At a false discovery rate of 0.05, a later analysis linked under 20,000 TCR beta sequences to specific HLA alleles. The 87-base-pair reads could not distinguish some IMGT-functional V segments, including TRBV6-2 and TRBV6-3, so those segments were excluded. Most CMV-associated TCR beta chains appeared to be HLA-restricted in a later analysis, and the HLA associations seemed to be driven largely by CMV exposure. Linkage disequilibrium might explain the correlated functional status among segregating V segments, but an unknown experimental factor could not be excluded. In an earlier analysis of approximately 600 of the donors, most TCR beta V segments were observed in productive rearrangements about 90% or about 30% of the time, broadly matching IMGT annotations. Three of the identified cytomegalovirus-associated TCR beta chains were confirmed in vitro to be specific for cytomegalovirus antigens. Presence/absence analyses assumed roughly uniform sequencing depth across donors, an assumption that may not hold. Most TCR sequences were seen in very few donors, while some public TCRs were found in many individuals. According to a later genetic analysis, donors in an Asian-associated ancestry cluster had fewer N-insertions in productive TCRs than the approximately 700-donor mean. According to the authors, the approach could potentially be generalized to other disease states and immunological phenotypes. According to a later analysis, parvovirus B19, influenza, CMV and Epstein-Barr virus appeared linked to several top co-occurrence clusters. A cluster of highly shared sequence variants was judged likely to represent a technical artifact of the sequencing pipeline. An association between a missense DCLRE1C variant and V-gene and J-gene trimming of TCR beta chains was found in a later genetic analysis and replicated in an independent cohort.

The cohort comprised 710 or so healthy bone marrow donors. At the time of sampling, all cohort members were nominally healthy, though unrecorded immune exposures were likely present. The donor tested CMV seronegative and was one of the 352 seronegative cohort members. Every donor gave a peripheral blood sample, and the peripheral blood mononuclear cells from that sample were used for TCR beta sequencing. The Qiagen DNeasy Blood Extraction Kit was used to extract genomic DNA from the blood cell samples. Libraries were built with the immunoSEQ multiplex PCR assay. The multiplex PCR relied on a mix of 60 forward primers for TCR Vbeta segments and 13 reverse primers for TCR Jbeta segments. The CDR3 region of rearranged TCR beta genes was amplified from genomic DNA by a multiplex PCR assay. The amplified TCR beta libraries were sequenced on the Illumina HiSeq System as 87-base-pair reads. Regarding the original processing steps: A later analysis counted some 74 million unique TCR beta chains across the 670 or so repertoires, and roughly 9.9 million of these chains were shared by at least two donors. Raw reads were error-corrected and collapsed into unique sequences by a nearest-neighbor algorithm in which closely related sequences were merged to remove PCR and sequencing errors. CDR3 sequences were aligned to IMGT reference sequences to assign V, D and J gene segments. Each retained sequence needed at least a six-nucleotide match to both a V gene segment and a J gene segment. Rearrangements were classified as productive when the CDR3 lacked stop codons and remained in frame with V and J, and all other rearrangements were classified as non-productive. CDR3 was defined according to IMGT convention as the region running from the second conserved V-encoded cysteine to the conserved J-encoded phenylalanine. The earlier analysis of 500 to 750 of the donors excluded any sequence lacking an unambiguous match to a single V gene segment. In an earlier analysis of a few hundred of the donors, a V segment was called functional when productive rearrangements were above 56.7%, and segregating when the standard deviation between donors exceeded 5%. A statistical classification framework was developed to diagnose cytomegalovirus status using the catalog of TCR beta chain sequences. In a later analysis, TCR nucleotide sequences were compared against IMGT/GENE-DB human TR gene sequences so that V and J genes could be assigned. Using the TCRdist pipeline, a later analysis assigned CDR3 sequences along with most-parsimonious VDJ recombination scenarios. A later analysis defined each TCR beta chain by its CDR3 amino acid sequence plus V-gene family, and excluded reads lacking a unique V-gene family. As a way to deal with suspected cross-contamination and a sequencing artifact, a later analysis dropped roughly 620 nucleotide sequences that were highly shared and had low generation probability. In a later analysis, a clonal expansion index for each public chain was calculated from normalized within-repertoire ranks of inferred template counts. In a later analysis, generation probabilities were computed using a VDJ recombination model fitted to out-of-frame rearrangements, and the results were checked against IGoR. In a later analysis, hypergeometric tests were used to score TCR-TCR, TCR-HLA and TCR-CMV co-occurrence, with a repertoire-size bias correction applied to TCR pairs. To estimate false discovery rates, a later analysis permuted the HLA or CMV assignments 20 times. In a later analysis, co-occurring TCRs were grouped with DBSCAN, and TCRdist sequence similarity was added when clustering was performed within HLA-allele-positive subsets. Co-occurrence clustering excluded repertoires with fewer than 30,000 or more than 120,000 public chains, plus five with anomalous nucleotide sharing. Entries here come from immuneACCESS through TCRdb and include only in-frame sequences with V and J called. Some clones fail to appear in such tables; in the studies checked, an unresolved V gene covers under half of the shortfall, and the cause of the remainder is unknown. The V and J calls and clone size were taken over from that table, and D and trimming were inferred from the DNA. This sample has roughly 290,000 clones in its table, and 80% of those were observed once. The biggest ten clones account for 0.3% to 0.35% of the sample.

According to the germline V gene, CDR1 reads LGHNA and CDR2 reads YNFKEQ. The junction carries 8 bases between V and J, which are trimmed by 2 bases and 4 bases respectively. The cysteine opens and the phenylalanine closes a CDR3 of 13 amino acids. The sequence is cut down to CDR3 DNA, 39 bases in frame from base 1. As to this clone: Its antigen target is currently unknown. Nothing much larger sits one base from this clone, and base qualities are not available.

This clonotype was sampled from a girl aged 2 to 9 in good health and CMV-seronegative. Here the chain combines TRBV4-2 and TRBJ1-1; possibly the D gene is TRBD1, per 5 matching bases. The sample consisted of PBMCs. The CDR3 reads as follows: CASSQHGGTEAFF. The nucleotide sequence is TGTGCCAGCAGCCAACACGGGGGCACTGAAGCTTTCTTT.